This T cell receptor beta chain was profiled in a study of T cell repertoires in cytomegalovirus infection. Study summary: CMV epitopes in the study were HLA-C-restricted (recently identified) and HLA-B-restricted (well studied). A matching HLA type, together with CMV infection, was signaled by public TCR beta signatures. Broader study findings: Cumulative frequency (of public TCR beta family members) identified carriers of CMV plus the relevant HLA.

A remark on this clonotype: Its matching antigen is unknown.

TCRdb used MiXCR to reprocess the reads, holding one entry per CDR3 protein. The table lists about 480,000 distinct CDR3 sequences, roughly a third of them singletons, with about 17% in the top ten. Trimming took off 0 bases at V and 3 bases at J, with 8 bases between the two ends. This CDR3 is 14 amino acids long. Germline values: CDR1 MNHEY, CDR2 SVGEGT. Sequencing was performed on cultured PBMCs, taken from culture after CMV antigen stimulation. The clonotype was recovered from a human donor in good health (CMV status not recorded). Some clones in this sample may be carry-over from other donors' samples. The chain recombines TRBV6-2 or TRBV6-3 with TRBJ1-1; D not resolved. The CDR3 protein is CASSYSDGYTEAFF. The CDR3 DNA reads as TGTGCCAGCAGTTACTCCGACGGTTACACTGAAGCTTTCTTT.